The sequence of this T cell receptor beta chain was determined in a study of beta chain features in type 1 diabetes. Findings and caveats of the study: All four CD4+ subsets from Type 1 diabetes patients carried moderately but significantly shorter TCRB CDR3s.

As concerns this clone: Its antigen is currently unknown.

Isolated RNA was reverse transcribed in full, so expressed TCRB transcripts were sequenced. Repertoires were generated with immunoSEQ multiplex PCR, while TCRdb's copy carries only in-frame clones and drops some. The profile shows approximately 270,000 clones, roughly an eighth of them singletons. Sequenced sample: naive CD4+ T cells from blood. The origin of this receptor is a young man with type 1 diabetes.

Here the CDR3 reads CASSLPDTGGMNTEAFF. The CDR3 DNA is TGTGCCAGCAGCTTACCCGATACGGGGGGAATGAACACTGAAGCTTTCTTT. The chain uses TRBV11-2 and TRBJ1-1; perhaps TRBD1 as D (5 bases). The V end was cut by 2 bases, the J end by 0 bases, with 16 bases between. The CDR3 runs to 17 residues. Germline V CDR1 and CDR2: SGHAT, FQNNGV.